The 4 T cell receptor beta chains below all came from one sample that was sequenced in a study of T cells in Graves' hyperthyroidism and ophthalmopathy. From RNA transcripts, TCR beta CDR3 regions were amplified. TCR CDR3 regions were first amplified by RT-PCR with HTBI primers. TCRdb re-called the multiplex PCR reads through MiXCR, storing one row per CDR3 protein. The table records a few hundred thousand distinct CDR3 sequences, 15% to 17% of them present only once. Sequenced: blood. The receptors come from a woman younger than 35 with Graves' hyperthyroidism that later progressed to Graves' ophthalmopathy.

This clonotype was picked up many times. The chain combines TRBV24-1 with TRBJ2-7, with 9 bases fitting TRBD2. This CDR3 comprises 15 residues. Germline CDR1 is KGHDR and CDR2 is SFDVKD. V lost 4 bases, J lost 3 bases, and 6 bases stayed unmatched. In DNA, the CDR3 is TGTGCCACCAGTGACCCGACTAGCGGAGACTACGAGCAGTACTTC. Amino acid sequence: CATSDPTSGDYEQYF.

This clonotype has a handful of counts. The J gene is TRBJ2-7, the V gene TRBV15, with 9 bases identical to TRBD2. CDR3 length: 17 amino acids. V dropped 0 bases and J dropped 5; count of bases not matched to a gene: 11. Germline V gene data show CDR1 as LNHNV and CDR2 as YYDKDF (reference sequence). The CDR3 coding sequence is TGTGCCACCAGCAGAGATAGAAGGGCAGTAGCGGGAGACGAGCAGTACTTC. This sequence encodes CATSRDRRAVAGDEQYF.

This clonotype was seen ten or more times. CDR3 sequence reads: CASSLWGTGETYEQYF. The CDR3 bases are TGTGCCAGCAGTTTATGGGGGACAGGAGAAACCTACGAGCAGTACTTC. This chain uses TRBV28 with TRBJ2-7, with TRBD1 identical over 8 bases. The CDR3 has 16 residues. CDR1 MDHEN and CDR2 SYDVKM come from the germline V gene. With 0 bases clipped from V and 2 bases from J, the junction kept 6 bases outside the gene matches.

The table lists this clonotype with many counts. The chain couples TRBV2 to TRBJ2-1; TRBD2 matches 7 bases. Trimming cost V 7 bases and J 6 bases; bases outside gene matches: 15. CDR3 length equals 16 residues. Germline V gene lookup returns CDR1 SNHLY and CDR2 FYNNEI. CDR3 DNA sequence: TGTGCCAGCACTAAAAGCCCCCTAGCGGCCCGCAATGAGCAGTTCTTC. Translation gives CASTKSPLAARNEQFF.